This TCR beta chain is from a study of shared clonotypes between healthy human individuals. The CDR3 covers 14 residues. Germline trimming cut 9 bases from V and 3 bases from J; bases unmatched to any gene: 9. Germline V gives CDR1 LNHDA, CDR2 SQIVND (reference sequence). The authors split each subset's genomic DNA evenly across several immunoSEQ plates. TCRdb's table, derived via immunoSEQ multiplex PCR, lists solely in-frame clones and lacks some. The table records about 360,000 clones, more than 60% of them present only once. The origin of this receptor is a man in his thirties or forties in good health. This chain joins TRBV19 and TRBJ1-1; 8 bases match TRBD1. Sequencing was done on a sample of memory CD4+ T cells sorted from blood. Subset defined: CD45RA-negative fraction. The CDR3 region is CASKQDRVDTEAFF. The CDR3 DNA reads TGTGCCAGCAAACAGGACAGGGTTGACACTGAAGCTTTCTTT.